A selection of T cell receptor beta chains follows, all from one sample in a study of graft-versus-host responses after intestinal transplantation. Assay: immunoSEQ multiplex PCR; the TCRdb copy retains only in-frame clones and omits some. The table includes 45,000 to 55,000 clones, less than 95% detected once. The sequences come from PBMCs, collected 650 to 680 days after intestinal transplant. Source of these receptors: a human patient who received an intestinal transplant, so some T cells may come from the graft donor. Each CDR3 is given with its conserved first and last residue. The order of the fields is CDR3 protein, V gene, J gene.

CDR3: CATSTWGWTGHNEQFF
V: TRBV15
J: TRBJ2-1

CDR3: CASSQVAQGYEKLFF
V: TRBV5-6
J: TRBJ1-4

CDR3: CASSGSGGPLREQYF
V: TRBV6-1
J: TRBJ2-7

CDR3: CASSEAGSGNSPLHF
V: TRBV6-1
J: TRBJ1-6

CDR3: CASSPEWTDTQYF
V: TRBV14
J: TRBJ2-3

CDR3: CASMGTGAEAFF
V: TRBV19
J: TRBJ1-1

CDR3: CASSLETGGQPNSPLHF
V: TRBV7-9
J: TRBJ1-6

CDR3: CASSQNYNEQFF
V: TRBV4-1
J: TRBJ2-1

CDR3: CAWSFGQGSNEKLFF
V: TRBV30
J: TRBJ1-4

CDR3: CAIRPTGLGVDTIYF
V: TRBV10-3
J: TRBJ1-3

CDR3: CASSQVIDYNSPLHF
V: TRBV4-1
J: TRBJ1-6

CDR3: CASSPPAGYGYTF
V: TRBV14
J: TRBJ1-2

CDR3: CASSFGSGDVTEAFF
V: TRBV7-3
J: TRBJ1-1

CDR3: CASSLATSNTEAFF
V: TRBV7-8
J: TRBJ1-1

CDR3: CASSTRDSLQGNTIYF
V: TRBV25-1
J: TRBJ1-3

CDR3: CASTSQGAPGNTIYF
V: TRBV28
J: TRBJ1-3

CDR3: CASSEEDRADSPLHF
V: TRBV6-6
J: TRBJ1-6

CDR3: CASSLGGDGTEAFF
V: TRBV5-8
J: TRBJ1-1

CDR3: CVSSIGTALAGANVLTF
V: TRBV19
J: TRBJ2-6

CDR3: CASSLASGQGHDTQYF
V: TRBV5-1
J: TRBJ2-3

CDR3: CASSSNRDNNYGYTF
V: TRBV5-4
J: TRBJ1-2

CDR3: CASSSWQLVSPLHF
V: TRBV19
J: TRBJ1-6

CDR3: CASSNGQGTYGYTF
V: TRBV6-5
J: TRBJ1-2